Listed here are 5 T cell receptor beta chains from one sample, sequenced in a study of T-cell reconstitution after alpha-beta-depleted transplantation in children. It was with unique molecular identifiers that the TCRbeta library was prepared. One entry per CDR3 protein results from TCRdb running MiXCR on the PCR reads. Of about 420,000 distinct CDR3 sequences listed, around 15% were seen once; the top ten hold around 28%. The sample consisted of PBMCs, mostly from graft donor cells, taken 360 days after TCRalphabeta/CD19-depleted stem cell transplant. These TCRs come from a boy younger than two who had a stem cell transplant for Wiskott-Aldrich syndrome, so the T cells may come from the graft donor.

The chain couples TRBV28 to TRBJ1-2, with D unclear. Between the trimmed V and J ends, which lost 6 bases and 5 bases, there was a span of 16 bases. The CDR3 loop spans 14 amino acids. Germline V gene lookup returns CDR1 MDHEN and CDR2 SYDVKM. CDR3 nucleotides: TGTGCCAGCAGCTCTGGGCCATTGCTGTATGGCTACACCTTC. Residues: CASSSGPLLYGYTF.

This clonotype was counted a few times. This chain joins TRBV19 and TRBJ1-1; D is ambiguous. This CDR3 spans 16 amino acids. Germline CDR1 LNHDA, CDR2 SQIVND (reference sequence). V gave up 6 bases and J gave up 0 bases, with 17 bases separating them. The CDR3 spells CASSLFVETLNTEAFF. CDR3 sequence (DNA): TGTGCCAGTAGCTTATTCGTCGAAACACTGAACACTGAAGCTTTCTTT.

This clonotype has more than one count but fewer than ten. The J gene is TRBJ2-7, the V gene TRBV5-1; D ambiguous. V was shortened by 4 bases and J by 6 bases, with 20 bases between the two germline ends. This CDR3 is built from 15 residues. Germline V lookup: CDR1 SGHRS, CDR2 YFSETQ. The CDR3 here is CASSLLLGSPGEQYF. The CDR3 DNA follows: TGCGCCAGCAGCCTGCTCCTCGGCTCCCCGGGCGAGCAGTACTTC.

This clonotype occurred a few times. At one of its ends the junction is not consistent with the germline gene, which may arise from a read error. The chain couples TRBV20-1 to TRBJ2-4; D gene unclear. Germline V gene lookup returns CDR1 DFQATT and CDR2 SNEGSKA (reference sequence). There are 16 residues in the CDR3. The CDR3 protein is CSARDVRRLAKNIQYF. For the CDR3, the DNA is TGCAGCGCTAGAGATGTAAGACGGCTCGCCAAAAACATTCAGTACTTC.

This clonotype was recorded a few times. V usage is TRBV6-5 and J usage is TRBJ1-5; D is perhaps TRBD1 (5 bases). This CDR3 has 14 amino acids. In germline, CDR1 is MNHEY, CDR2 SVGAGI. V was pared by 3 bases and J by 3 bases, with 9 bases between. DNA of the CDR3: TGTGCCAGCAGTTATAGGGGAGTCAATCAGCCCCAGCATTTT. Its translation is CASSYRGVNQPQHF.